Following are 11 T cell receptor beta chains from one sample sequenced in a study of early T cells in non-severe SARS-CoV-2 infection. Using its own MiXCR run on the 5' RACE reads, TCRdb lists one record per CDR3 protein. The table includes around 40,000 distinct CDR3 sequences, roughly 10% detected once. What was sequenced was whole blood. The receptors were sampled from an adult who was a healthcare worker with PCR-confirmed SARS-CoV-2 infection or an uninfected control (not recorded which).

The chain recombines TRBV3-1 with TRBJ2-3; D uncertain. Trimming stripped 1 base from V and 5 bases from J, with 7 bases between. From germline, CDR1 is LGHDT and CDR2 YNNKEL (reference sequence). The CDR3 extends over 13 amino acids. DNA for the CDR3: TGTGCCAGCAGCCAAGGGACGAGAGATACGCAGTATTTT. Its protein product is CASSQGTRDTQYF.

The chain employs TRBV19 and TRBJ2-7; D gene uncertain. V dropped 8 bases and J dropped 2 bases, with 22 bases sitting between them. CDR1 is LNHDA and CDR2 is SQIVND in the germline V gene (reference sequence). The CDR3 runs to 16 residues. CDR3 sequence: CASPPDGLARTYEQYF. The DNA for the CDR3 is TGTGCCAGTCCGCCGGACGGTTTAGCTCGGACCTACGAGCAGTACTTC.

This chain uses TRBV24-1 with TRBJ2-3; D remains ambiguous. V shed 7 bases and J shed 0 bases, with 7 bases lying between them. The length of the CDR3 is 13 residues. Germline lookup yields CDR1 KGHDR and CDR2 SFDVKD. CDR3 nucleotide sequence: TGTGCCACCAGGAAGGAAAGCACAGATACGCAGTATTTT. Residues: CATRKESTDTQYF.

The chain couples TRBV30 to TRBJ1-2, with 10 bases matching TRBD1. The V gene's germline CDR1 is GTSNPN and CDR2 SVGIG (reference sequence). The CDR3 sequence is 13 residues long. Germline trimming cut 4 bases from V and 4 bases from J; bases unmatched to any gene: 3. In nucleotides, the CDR3 is TGTGCCTGGACCCGGGACAGGGGCTATGGCTACACCTTC. It codes for CAWTRDRGYGYTF.

J is TRBJ2-7 and V is TRBV27; no definite D call. This CDR3 contains 13 residues. Trimming shortened V by 3 bases and J by 0 bases, and 6 bases separated the two germline ends. CDR1 is MNHEY and CDR2 is SMNVEV in the germline V gene (reference sequence). The CDR3 loop reads CASSFTASYEQYF. The DNA for the CDR3 is TGTGCCAGCAGTTTCACAGCCTCCTACGAGCAGTACTTC.

This chain connects TRBV19 to TRBJ2-1; possible D gene TRBD2, 6 bases. V was shortened by 3 bases and J by 0 bases, with 9 bases between the two germline ends. The CDR3 is 15 residues long. Per the germline V gene, CDR1 is LNHDA and CDR2 is SQIVND (reference sequence). CDR3 region: CASSMLASSYNEQFF. CDR3 DNA: TGTGCCAGTAGTATGCTAGCGAGCTCCTACAATGAGCAGTTCTTC.

In this sample, this clonotype turned up a few times. The chain carries TRBV5-6 and TRBJ2-1; the match to TRBD2 covers 13 bases. This CDR3 has 18 residues. V lost 0 bases, J lost 3 bases, and 6 bases stayed unmatched. Germline loops: CDR1 SGHDT, CDR2 YYEEEE. The CDR3 DNA sequence: TGTGCCAGCAGCTTGGGACTAGCGGGGGGTAGCCTCTACAATGAGCAGTTCTTC. Residues: CASSLGLAGGSLYNEQFF. Complete variable domain (other parts from reference TRBV5-6 and TRBJ2-1): DAGVTQSPTHLIKTRGQQVTLRCSPKSGHDTVSWYQQALGQGPQFIFQYYEEEERQRGNFPDRFSGHQFPNYSSELNVNALLLGDSALYLCASSLGLAGGSLYNEQFFGPGTRLTVL.

The chain carries TRBV7-2 and TRBJ2-6; D not resolved. V lost 5 bases to trimming and J lost 0 bases, with 11 bases between them. The CDR3 runs to 16 residues. Germline V gene data show CDR1 as SGHTA and CDR2 as FQGNSA. In DNA, the CDR3 is TGTGCCAGCAGCCCCGCGGTATCCTCTGGGGCCAACGTCCTGACTTTC. It specifies CASSPAVSSGANVLTF.

This clonotype was seen a handful of times. The V call is TRBV7-2, the J call TRBJ2-3, with D perhaps given as TRBD1 or TRBD2 (5 bases each). The germline V gene encodes CDR1 SGHTA and CDR2 FQGNSA. Deletions cut 5 bases from V and 3 bases from J, with 12 bases between. The CDR3 spans 14 residues. CDR3 sequence reads: CASSPGARTDTQYF. The CDR3 DNA follows: TGTGCCAGCAGCCCCGGGGCCCGGACAGATACGCAGTATTTT. Variable domain in full (rest from reference TRBV7-2 and TRBJ2-3): GAGVSQSPSNKVTEKGKDVELRCDPISGHTALYWYRQSLGQGLEFLIYFQGNSAPDKSGLPSDRFSAERTGGSVSTLTIQRTQQEDSAVYLCASSPGARTDTQYFGPGTRLTVL.

J is TRBJ2-3 and V is TRBV5-1; TRBD2 is a possible D gene (5 bases). Germline CDR1 reads SGHRS; CDR2 reads YFSETQ. Trimming shortened V by 2 bases and J by 2 bases, and 15 bases separated the two germline ends. The CDR3 contains 16 residues. CDR3 loop: CASSFSRDPNTDTQYF. The CDR3 nucleotides are TGCGCCAGCAGCTTCTCGAGGGATCCGAACACAGATACGCAGTATTTT.

A remark on this clonotype: A much larger clone differs by one base, so this may be a read error. The chain links TRBV12-3 or TRBV12-4 to TRBJ1-3, with a possible D match to TRBD1 (5 bases). CDR3 size: 15 residues. CDR3 protein: CVSELVGARRNTIYF. CDR3 DNA: TGTGTCAGCGAGCTCGTTGGGGCGCGTAGAAACACCATATATTTT.